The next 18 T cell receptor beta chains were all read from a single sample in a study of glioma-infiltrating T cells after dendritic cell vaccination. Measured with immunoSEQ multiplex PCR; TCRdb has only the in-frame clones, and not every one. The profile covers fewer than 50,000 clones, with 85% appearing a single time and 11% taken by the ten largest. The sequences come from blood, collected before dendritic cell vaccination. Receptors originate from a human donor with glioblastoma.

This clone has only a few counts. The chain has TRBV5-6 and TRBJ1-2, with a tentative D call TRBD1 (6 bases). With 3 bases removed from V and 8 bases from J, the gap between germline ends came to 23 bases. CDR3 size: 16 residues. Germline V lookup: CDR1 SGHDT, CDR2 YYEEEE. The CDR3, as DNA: TGTGCCAGCAGCTCACTCCAAACCGGGACAACTGGCGGCTACACCTTC. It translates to CASSSLQTGTTGGYTF. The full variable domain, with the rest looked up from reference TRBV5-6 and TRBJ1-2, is DAGVTQSPTHLIKTRGQQVTLRCSPKSGHDTVSWYQQALGQGPQFIFQYYEEEERQRGNFPDRFSGHQFPNYSSELNVNALLLGDSALYLCASSSLQTGTTGGYTFGSGTRLTVV.

In DNA, the CDR3 is TGTGCCAGCAGCTTGGGGCACAGGGACTATGGCTACACCTTC. This encodes CASSLGHRDYGYTF. V gene TRBV7-8 combines with J gene TRBJ1-2; a possible D gene is TRBD1 (6 bases). The CDR3 has 14 amino acids. The V and J ends lost 3 bases and 3 bases respectively, with 11 bases between them. Per germline, CDR1 SGHVS and CDR2 FQNEAQ.

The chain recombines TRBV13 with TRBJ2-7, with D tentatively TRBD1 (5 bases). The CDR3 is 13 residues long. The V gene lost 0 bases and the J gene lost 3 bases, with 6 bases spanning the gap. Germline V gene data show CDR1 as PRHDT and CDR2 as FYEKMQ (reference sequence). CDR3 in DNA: TGTGCCAGCAGCTTAGGGACAGTCTACGAGCAGTACTTC. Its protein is CASSLGTVYEQYF.

As DNA, the CDR3 is TGTGCCAGCAGCTCTGGAAGGGGGAAGGCTAATGAAAAACTGTTTTTT. Amino acid sequence: CASSSGRGKANEKLFF. The gene calls are TRBV5-4 and TRBJ1-4; a weak D match, TRBD1 (6 bases). The germline V gene has CDR1 SGHNT and CDR2 YYREEE (reference sequence). V lost 3 bases and J lost 3, with 15 bases in between. This CDR3 spans 16 amino acids.

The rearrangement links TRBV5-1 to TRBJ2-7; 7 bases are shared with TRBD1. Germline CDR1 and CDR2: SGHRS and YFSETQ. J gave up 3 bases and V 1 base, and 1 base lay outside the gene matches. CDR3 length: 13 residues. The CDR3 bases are TGCGCCAGCAGCTTGACAGGGGTCTACGAGCAGTACTTC. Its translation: CASSLTGVYEQYF.

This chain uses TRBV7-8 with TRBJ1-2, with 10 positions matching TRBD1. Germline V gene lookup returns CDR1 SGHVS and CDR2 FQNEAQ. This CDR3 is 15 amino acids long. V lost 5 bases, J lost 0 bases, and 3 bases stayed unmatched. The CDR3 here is CASSAGTGANYGYTF. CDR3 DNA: TGTGCCAGCAGCGCCGGGACAGGGGCTAACTATGGCTACACCTTC.

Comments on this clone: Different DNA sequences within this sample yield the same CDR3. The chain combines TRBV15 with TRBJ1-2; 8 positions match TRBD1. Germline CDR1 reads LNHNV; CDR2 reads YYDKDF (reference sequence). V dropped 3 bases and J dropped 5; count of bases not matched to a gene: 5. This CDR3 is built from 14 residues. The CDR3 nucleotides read TGTGCCACCAGCAGGGACAGGGTCGGGTATGGCTACACCTTC. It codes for CATSRDRVGYGYTF.

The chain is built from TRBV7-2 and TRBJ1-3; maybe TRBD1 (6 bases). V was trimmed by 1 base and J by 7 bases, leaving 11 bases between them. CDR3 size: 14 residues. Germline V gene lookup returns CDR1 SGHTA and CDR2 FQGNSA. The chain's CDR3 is CASSLVSGENTIYF. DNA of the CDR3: TGTGCCAGCAGCTTAGTTTCAGGGGAGAACACCATATATTTT. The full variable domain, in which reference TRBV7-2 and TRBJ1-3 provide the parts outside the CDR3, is GAGVSQSPSNKVTEKGKDVELRCDPISGHTALYWYRQSLGQGLEFLIYFQGNSAPDKSGLPSDRFSAERTGGSVSTLTIQRTQQEDSAVYLCASSLVSGENTIYFGEGSWLTVV.

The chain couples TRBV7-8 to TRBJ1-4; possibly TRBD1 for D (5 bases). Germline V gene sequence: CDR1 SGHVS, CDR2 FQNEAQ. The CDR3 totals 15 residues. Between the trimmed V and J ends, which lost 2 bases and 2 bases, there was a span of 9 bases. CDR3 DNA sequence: TGTGCCAGCAGCTTAATCAGGGCTACTAATGAAAAACTGTTTTTT. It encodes CASSLIRATNEKLFF.

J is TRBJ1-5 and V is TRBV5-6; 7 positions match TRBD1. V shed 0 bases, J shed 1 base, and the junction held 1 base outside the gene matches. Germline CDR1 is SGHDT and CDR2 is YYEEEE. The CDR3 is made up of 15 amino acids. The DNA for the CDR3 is TGTGCCAGCAGCTTGGAAGGGGGCAGCAATCAGCCCCAGCATTTT. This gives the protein CASSLEGGSNQPQHF. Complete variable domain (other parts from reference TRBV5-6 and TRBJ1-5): DAGVTQSPTHLIKTRGQQVTLRCSPKSGHDTVSWYQQALGQGPQFIFQYYEEEERQRGNFPDRFSGHQFPNYSSELNVNALLLGDSALYLCASSLEGGSNQPQHFGDGTRLSIL.

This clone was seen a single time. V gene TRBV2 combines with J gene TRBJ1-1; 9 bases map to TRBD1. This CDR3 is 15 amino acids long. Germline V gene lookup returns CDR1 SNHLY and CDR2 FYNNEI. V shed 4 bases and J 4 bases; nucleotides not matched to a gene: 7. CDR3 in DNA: TGTGCCAGCAGTGTTCGGGACAGGGCGGGCACTGAAGCTTTCTTT. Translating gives CASSVRDRAGTEAFF.

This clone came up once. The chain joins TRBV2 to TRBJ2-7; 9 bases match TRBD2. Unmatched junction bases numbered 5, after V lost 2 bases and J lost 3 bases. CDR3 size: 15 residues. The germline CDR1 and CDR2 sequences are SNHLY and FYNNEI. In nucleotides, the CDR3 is TGTGCCAGCAGTGAATTCCCTAGCGGGGTCTACGAGCAGTACTTC. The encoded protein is CASSEFPSGVYEQYF.

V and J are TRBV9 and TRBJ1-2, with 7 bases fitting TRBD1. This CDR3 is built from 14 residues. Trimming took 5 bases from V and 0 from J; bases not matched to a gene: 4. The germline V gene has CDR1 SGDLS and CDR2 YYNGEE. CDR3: CASSDGQANYGYTF. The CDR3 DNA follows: TGTGCCAGCAGTGATGGACAGGCTAACTATGGCTACACCTTC.

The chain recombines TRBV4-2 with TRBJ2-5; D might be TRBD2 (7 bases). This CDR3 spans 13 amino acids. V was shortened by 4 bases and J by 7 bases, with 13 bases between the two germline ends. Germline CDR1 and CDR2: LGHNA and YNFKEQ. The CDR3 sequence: CASSPSGGGTQYF. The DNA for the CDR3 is TGTGCCAGCAGCCCCTCGGGGGGCGGGACCCAGTACTTC.

DNA of the CDR3: TGTGCCAGCGGTGGGTCGAGGACCGGGGAGCTGTTTTTT. Amino acid sequence: CASGGSRTGELFF. The chain recombines TRBV11-3 with TRBJ2-2; D is undetermined. Germline loops: CDR1 SGHNT, CDR2 YENEEA. Trimming removed 8 bases from V and 5 bases from J, with 12 bases in between. The CDR3 runs 13 residues. The variable domain in full, with the rest retrieved from reference TRBV11-3 and TRBJ2-2, is EAGVVQSPRYKIIEKKQPVAFWCNPISGHNTLYWYLQNLGQGPELLIRYENEEAVDDSQLPKDRFSAERLKGVDSTLKIQPAELGDSAVYLCASGGSRTGELFFGEGSRLTVL.

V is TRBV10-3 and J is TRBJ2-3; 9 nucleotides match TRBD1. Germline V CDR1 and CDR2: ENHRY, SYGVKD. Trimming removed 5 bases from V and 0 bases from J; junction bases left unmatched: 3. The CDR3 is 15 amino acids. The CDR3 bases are TGTGCCATCAGTTTGGACAGGGGTAGCACAGATACGCAGTATTTT. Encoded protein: CAISLDRGSTDTQYF.

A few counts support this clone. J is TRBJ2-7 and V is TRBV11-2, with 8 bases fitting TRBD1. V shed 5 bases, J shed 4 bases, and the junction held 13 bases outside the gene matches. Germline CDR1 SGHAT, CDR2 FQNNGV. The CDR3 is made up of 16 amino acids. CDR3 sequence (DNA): TGTGCCAGCAGCATACTCCCAGGGGGCGCGTCTTACGAGCAGTACTTC. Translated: CASSILPGGASYEQYF.

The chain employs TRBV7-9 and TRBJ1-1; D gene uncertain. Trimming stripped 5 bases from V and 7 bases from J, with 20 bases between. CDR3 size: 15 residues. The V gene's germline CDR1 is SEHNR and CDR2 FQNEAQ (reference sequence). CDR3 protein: CASSLMRGLNNEAFF. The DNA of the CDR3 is TGTGCCAGCAGCCTCATGCGCGGACTAAATAATGAAGCTTTCTTT.